Listed below are T cell receptor beta chains from one sample, sequenced in a study of cytomegalovirus exposure and HLA in healthy donors. Libraries were prepared by immunoSEQ multiplex PCR; TCRdb keeps only in-frame clonotypes and omits some of them. This sample yields about 110,000 clones, of which about 70% are seen a single time; around 8.2% belongs to the top ten. Material: PBMCs. These TCRs come from a man aged 30-40 years in good health and CMV-seropositive. Both conserved end residues are trimmed from each CDR3. Size tells how often a clone was seen (once, few, many) or the class of an expanded clone, and some rows leave it out.

J,size,V,CDR3
TRBJ1-3,few,TRBV10-3,AISRGGHSGNTIY
TRBJ2-5,.,TRBV5-6,ASSPLRQGNNQETQY
TRBJ1-2,.,TRBV29-1,SVGTRGQGNT
TRBJ1-2,few,TRBV6-5,ASSYAGTDYGYT
TRBJ2-2,once,TRBV5-1,ASSTGQGAGGELF
TRBJ2-2,few,TRBV7-3,ASSLYGLAAGELF
TRBJ2-3,.,TRBV9,ASSVSGGYTDTQY
TRBJ2-2,once,TRBV9,ASSVSHSGTNTGELF
TRBJ2-7,.,TRBV7-9,ASSQISYEQY
TRBJ2-3,.,TRBV19,ASSIGISWISTDTQY
TRBJ2-4,.,TRBV7-9,ASSLVTGVNIQY
TRBJ1-1,.,TRBV7-8,ASSPGRNTEAF
TRBJ1-4,.,TRBV7-2,ASSLEGQRGEKLF
TRBJ1-1,.,TRBV19,ASSMGQGVGEAF
TRBJ2-5,.,TRBV5-4,ASSFGRGGLETQY
TRBJ2-5,.,TRBV7-9,ASSSPGGQTETQY
TRBJ2-5,.,TRBV7-8,ASSSKNGTGGETQY
TRBJ2-2,few,TRBV9,ASSVWEGFVAGELF
TRBJ2-1,.,TRBV9,ASSVGAGDNEQF
TRBJ2-1,.,TRBV13,ASKGPGTANNEQF
TRBJ1-1,.,TRBV19,ASSIVQGYEAF
TRBJ1-4,few,TRBV11-2,ASSLDLSGAGGKLF